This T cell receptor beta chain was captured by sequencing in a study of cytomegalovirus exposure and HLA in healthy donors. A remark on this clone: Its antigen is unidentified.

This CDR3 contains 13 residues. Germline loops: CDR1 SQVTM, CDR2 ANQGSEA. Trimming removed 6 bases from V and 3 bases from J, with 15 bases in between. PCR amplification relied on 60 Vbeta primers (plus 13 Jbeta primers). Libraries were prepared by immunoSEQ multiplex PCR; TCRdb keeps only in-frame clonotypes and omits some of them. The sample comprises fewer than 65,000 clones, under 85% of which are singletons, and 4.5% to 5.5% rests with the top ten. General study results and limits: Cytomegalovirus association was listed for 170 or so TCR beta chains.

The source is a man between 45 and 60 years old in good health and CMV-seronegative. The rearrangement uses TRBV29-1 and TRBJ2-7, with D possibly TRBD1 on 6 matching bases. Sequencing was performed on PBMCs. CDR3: CSVAPGTSYEQYF. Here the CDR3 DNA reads TGCAGCGTGGCGCCAGGGACAAGCTACGAGCAGTACTTC.